The T cell receptor beta chain under discussion was sequenced for a study of blood T cell repertoires in COVID-19. Across the whole study: Samples came from the United States, Italy and Spain, spanning acute and convalescent COVID-19. T cells, B-cell-depleted T cells, or PBMCs provided the cDNA or gDNA that served as material.

All enrollees were about 18 to 100 years old and from about two dozen US areas. V was shortened by 2 bases and J by 5 bases, with 9 bases between the two germline ends. CDR3 length: 14 amino acids. Germline V gives CDR1 MNHEY, CDR2 SVGAGI. Methods used by the authors: Counts of nucleated cells, estimated from reference gene primer amplification, were obtained. The assay was immunoSEQ multiplex PCR, and TCRdb's table has in-frame clones only and misses some. D and trimming were read from the DNA, whereas the V and J calls and clone size are those reported in that table. The sample lists fewer than 250,000 clones; about 83% were seen once. This clone is a singleton in its sample.

Input material: PBMCs or T cells enriched from blood (not recorded which). This clonotype was obtained from a woman aged 45-65 years who had been exposed to COVID-19. This chain links TRBV6-5 with TRBJ2-2, with a tentative D call TRBD2 (5 bases). The CDR3 here is CASSYDQRTGELFF. CDR3 DNA: TGTGCCAGCAGTTACGACCAGCGGACCGGGGAGCTGTTTTTT.